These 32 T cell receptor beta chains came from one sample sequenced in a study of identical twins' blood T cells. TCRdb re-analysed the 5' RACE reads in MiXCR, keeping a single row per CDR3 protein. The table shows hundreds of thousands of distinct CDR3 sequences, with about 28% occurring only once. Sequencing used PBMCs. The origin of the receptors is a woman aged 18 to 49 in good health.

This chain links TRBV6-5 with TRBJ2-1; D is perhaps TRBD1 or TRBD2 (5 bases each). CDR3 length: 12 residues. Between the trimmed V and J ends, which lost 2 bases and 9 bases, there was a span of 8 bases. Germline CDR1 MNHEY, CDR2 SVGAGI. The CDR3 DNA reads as TGTGCCAGCAGTTACGACAGCGGTGAGCAGTTCTTC. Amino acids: CASSYDSGEQFF.

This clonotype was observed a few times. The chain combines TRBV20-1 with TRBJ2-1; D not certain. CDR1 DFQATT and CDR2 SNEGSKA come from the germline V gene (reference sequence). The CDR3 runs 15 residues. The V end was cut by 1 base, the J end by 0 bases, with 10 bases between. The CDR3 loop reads CSARGLLSSYNEQFF. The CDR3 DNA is TGCAGTGCTAGAGGACTTCTTAGCTCCTACAATGAGCAGTTCTTC.

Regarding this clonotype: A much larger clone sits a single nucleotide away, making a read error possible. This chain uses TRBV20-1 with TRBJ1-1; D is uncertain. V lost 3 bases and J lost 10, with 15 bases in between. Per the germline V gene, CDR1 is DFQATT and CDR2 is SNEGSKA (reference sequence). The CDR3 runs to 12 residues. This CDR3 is CSASRSTGGAFF. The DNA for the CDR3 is TGCAGTGCTAGTCGGAGTACGGGTGGAGCTTTCTTT.

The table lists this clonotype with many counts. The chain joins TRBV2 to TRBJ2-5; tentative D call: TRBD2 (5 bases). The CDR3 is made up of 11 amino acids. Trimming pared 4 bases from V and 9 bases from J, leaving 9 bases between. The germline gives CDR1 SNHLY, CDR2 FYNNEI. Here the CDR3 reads CASSAGDSQYF. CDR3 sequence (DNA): TGTGCCAGCAGTGCCGGGGATTCCCAGTACTTC.

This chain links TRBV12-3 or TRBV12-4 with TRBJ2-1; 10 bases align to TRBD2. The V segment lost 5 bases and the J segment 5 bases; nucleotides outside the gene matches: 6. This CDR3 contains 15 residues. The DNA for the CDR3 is TGTGCCAGCAGTACCAGAGCGGGAGGGAACAATGAGCAGTTCTTC. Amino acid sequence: CASSTRAGGNNEQFF.

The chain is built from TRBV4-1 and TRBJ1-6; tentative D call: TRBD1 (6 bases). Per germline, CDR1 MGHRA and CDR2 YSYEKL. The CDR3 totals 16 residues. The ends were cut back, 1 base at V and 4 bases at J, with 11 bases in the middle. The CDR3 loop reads CASSQGLGQYNSPLHF. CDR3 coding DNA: TGCGCCAGCAGCCAAGGCCTTGGACAGTATAATTCACCCCTCCACTTT.

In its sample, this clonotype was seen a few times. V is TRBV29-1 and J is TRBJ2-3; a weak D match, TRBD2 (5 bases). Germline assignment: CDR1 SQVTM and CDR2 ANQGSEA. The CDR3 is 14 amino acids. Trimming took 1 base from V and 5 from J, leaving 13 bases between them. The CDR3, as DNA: TGCAGCGTTGAAGGTGATGACTACGTAGATACGCAGTATTTT. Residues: CSVEGDDYVDTQYF.

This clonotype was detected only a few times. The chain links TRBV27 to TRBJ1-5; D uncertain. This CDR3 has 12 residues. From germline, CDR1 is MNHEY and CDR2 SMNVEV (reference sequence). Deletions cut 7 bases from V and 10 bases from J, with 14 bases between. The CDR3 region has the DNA TGTGCCAGCAATACCGTAACCAAACCCCAGCATTTT. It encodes CASNTVTKPQHF.

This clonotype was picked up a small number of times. CDR3 coding DNA: TGTGCCAGCAGTTTGCGCAGGGATCATGGCTACACCTTC. Translated: CASSLRRDHGYTF. The chain has TRBV27 and TRBJ1-2; possibly TRBD1 for D (5 bases). CDR3 size: 13 residues. Trimming left V 3 bases short and J 6 bases short, with 11 bases between. CDR1 MNHEY and CDR2 SMNVEV come from the germline V gene (reference sequence).

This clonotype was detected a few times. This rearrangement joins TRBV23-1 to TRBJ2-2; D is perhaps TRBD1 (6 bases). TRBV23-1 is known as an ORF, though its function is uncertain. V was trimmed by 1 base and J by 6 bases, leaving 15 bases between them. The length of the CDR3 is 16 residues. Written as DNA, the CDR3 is TGCGCCAGCAGTCAATTGCAGGGGCGTAGGGCCGGGGAGCTGTTTTTT. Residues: CASSQLQGRRAGELFF.

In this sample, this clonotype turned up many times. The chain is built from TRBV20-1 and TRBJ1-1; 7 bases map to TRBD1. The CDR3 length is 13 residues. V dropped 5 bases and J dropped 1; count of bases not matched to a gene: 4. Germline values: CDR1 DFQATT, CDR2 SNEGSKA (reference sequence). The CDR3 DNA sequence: TGCAGTGCTCAACAGGGGCCGAACACTGAAGCTTTCTTT. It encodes CSAQQGPNTEAFF.

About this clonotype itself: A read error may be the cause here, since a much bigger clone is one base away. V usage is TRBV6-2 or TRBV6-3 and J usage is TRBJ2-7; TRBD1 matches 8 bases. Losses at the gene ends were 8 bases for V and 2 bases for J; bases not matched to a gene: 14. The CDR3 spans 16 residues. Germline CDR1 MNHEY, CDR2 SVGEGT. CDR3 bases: TGTGCCAGCTGGCTTCTCGACAGGGGTACACCCTACGAGCAGTACTTC. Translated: CASWLLDRGTPYEQYF.

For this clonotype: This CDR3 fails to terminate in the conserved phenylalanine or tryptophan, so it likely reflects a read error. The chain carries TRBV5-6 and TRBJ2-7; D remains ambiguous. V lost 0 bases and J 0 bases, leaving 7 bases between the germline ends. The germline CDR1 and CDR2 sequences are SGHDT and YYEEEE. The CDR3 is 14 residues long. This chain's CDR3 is CASSLGRPSYEQYL. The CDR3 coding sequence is TGTGCCAGCAGCTTGGGACGGCCCTCCTACGAGCAGTACCTC.

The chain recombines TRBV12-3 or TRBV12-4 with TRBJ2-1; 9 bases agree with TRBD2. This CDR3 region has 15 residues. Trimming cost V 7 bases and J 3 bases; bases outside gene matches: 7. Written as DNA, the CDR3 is TGTGCCAGCAAGGGGTTAGCGGGGGTCTACAATGAGCAGTTCTTC. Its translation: CASKGLAGVYNEQFF.

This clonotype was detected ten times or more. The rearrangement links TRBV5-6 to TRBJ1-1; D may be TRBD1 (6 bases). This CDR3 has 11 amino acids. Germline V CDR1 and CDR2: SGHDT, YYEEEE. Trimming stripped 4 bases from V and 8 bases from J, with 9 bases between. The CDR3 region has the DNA TGTGCCAGCAGCGAGGGGGGGGAAGCTTTCTTT. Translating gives CASSEGGEAFF.

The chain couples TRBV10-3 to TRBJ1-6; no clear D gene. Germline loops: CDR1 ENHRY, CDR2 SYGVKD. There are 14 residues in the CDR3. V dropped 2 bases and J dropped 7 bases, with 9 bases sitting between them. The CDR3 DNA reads TGTGCCATCAGTGAGCCCTTAGACAATTCACCCCTCCACTTT. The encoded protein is CAISEPLDNSPLHF.

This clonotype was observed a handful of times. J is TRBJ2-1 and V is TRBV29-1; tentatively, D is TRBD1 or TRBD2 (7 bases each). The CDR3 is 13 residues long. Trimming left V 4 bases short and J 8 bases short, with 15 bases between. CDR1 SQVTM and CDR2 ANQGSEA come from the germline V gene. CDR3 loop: CSVGEGAVDEQFF. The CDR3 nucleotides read TGCAGCGTTGGGGAGGGGGCCGTAGATGAGCAGTTCTTC.

The DNA for the CDR3 is TGTGCCAGCAGCTTAGGGGGGATCAATGAGCAGTTCTTC. It translates to CASSLGGINEQFF. V is TRBV7-9 and J is TRBJ2-1; tentatively, D is TRBD1 or TRBD2 (5 bases each). CDR1 SEHNR and CDR2 FQNEAQ come from the germline V gene (reference sequence). With 1 base removed from V and 6 bases from J, the gap between germline ends came to 7 bases. The CDR3 sequence is 13 residues long.

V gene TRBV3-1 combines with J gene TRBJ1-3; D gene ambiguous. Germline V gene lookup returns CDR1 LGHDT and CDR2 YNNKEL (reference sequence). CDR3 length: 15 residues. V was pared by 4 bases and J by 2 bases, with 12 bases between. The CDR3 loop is CASSLPTPAGNTIYF. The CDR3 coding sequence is TGTGCCAGCAGCCTCCCAACTCCTGCTGGAAACACCATATATTTT.

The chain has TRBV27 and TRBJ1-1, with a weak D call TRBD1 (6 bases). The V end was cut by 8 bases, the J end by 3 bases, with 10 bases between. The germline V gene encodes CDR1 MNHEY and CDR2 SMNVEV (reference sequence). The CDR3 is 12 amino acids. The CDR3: CASFQGHTEAFF. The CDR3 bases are TGTGCCAGCTTTCAGGGGCACACTGAAGCTTTCTTT.

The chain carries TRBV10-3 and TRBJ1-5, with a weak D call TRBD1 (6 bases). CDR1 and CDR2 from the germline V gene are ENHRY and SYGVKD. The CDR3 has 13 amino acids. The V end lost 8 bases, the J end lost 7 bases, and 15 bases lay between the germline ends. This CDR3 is CAIGSGAEQPQHF. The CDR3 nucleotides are TGTGCCATCGGTTCGGGGGCTGAACAGCCCCAGCATTTT.

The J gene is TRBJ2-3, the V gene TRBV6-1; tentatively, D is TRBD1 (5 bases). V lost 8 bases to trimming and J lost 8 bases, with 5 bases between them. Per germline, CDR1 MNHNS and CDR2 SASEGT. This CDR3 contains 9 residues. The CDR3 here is CASGATQYF. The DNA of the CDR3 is TGTGCCAGCGGGGCTACGCAGTATTTT.

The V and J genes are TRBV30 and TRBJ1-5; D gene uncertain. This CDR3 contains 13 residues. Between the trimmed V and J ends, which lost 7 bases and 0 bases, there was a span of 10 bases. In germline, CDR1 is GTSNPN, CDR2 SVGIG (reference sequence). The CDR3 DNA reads TGTGCCTCGGGTCGGGATAGCAATCAGCCCCAGCATTTT. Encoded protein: CASGRDSNQPQHF.

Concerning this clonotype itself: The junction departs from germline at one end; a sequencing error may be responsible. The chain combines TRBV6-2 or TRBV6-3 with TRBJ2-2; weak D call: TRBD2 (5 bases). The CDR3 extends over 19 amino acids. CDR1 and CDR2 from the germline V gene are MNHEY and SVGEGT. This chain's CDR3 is CAGSYSPPRDYSNTGELFF. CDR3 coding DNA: TGTGCCGGCAGTTACTCGCCCCCACGCGACTACTCGAACACCGGGGAGCTGTTTTTT.

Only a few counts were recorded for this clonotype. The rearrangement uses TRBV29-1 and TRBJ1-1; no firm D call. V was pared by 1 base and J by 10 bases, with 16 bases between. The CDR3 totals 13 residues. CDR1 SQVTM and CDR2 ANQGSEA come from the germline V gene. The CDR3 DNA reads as TGCAGCGTTGAAGCGCGTACCCGACGGGGAGCTTTCTTT. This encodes CSVEARTRRGAFF.

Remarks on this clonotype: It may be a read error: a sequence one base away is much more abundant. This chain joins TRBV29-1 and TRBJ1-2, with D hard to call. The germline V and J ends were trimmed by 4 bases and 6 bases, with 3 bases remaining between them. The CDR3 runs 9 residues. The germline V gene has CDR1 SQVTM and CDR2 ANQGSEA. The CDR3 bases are TGCAGCGTTGGGGATGGCTACACCTTC. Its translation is CSVGDGYTF.

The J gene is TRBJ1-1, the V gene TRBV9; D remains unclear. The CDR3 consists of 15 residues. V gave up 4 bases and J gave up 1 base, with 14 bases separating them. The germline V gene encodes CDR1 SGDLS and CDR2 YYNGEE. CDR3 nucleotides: TGTGCCAGCAGCTTCTCGGACCGATGGAACACTGAAGCTTTCTTT. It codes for CASSFSDRWNTEAFF.

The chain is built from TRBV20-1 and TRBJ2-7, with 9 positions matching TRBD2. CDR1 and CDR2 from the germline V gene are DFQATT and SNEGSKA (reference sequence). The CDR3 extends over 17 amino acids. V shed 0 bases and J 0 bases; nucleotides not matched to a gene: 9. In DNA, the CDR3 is TGCAGTGCTAGAGATAGTCAACTAGCGGGTGCCTCCTACGAGCAGTACTTC. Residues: CSARDSQLAGASYEQYF.

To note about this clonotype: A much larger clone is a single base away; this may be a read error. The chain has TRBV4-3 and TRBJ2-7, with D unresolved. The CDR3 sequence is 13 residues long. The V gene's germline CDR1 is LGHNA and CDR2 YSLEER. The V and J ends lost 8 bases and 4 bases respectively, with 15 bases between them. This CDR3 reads CASCLSAGYEQYF. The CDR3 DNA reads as TGCGCCAGCTGTCTCAGTGCCGGTTACGAGCAGTACTTC.

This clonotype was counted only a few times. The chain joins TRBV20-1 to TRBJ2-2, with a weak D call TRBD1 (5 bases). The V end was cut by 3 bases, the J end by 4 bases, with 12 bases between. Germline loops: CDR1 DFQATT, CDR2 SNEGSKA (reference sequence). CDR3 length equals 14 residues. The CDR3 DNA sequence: TGCAGTGCTAGGATGACAGTAGTCACCGGGGAGCTGTTTTTT. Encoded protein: CSARMTVVTGELFF.

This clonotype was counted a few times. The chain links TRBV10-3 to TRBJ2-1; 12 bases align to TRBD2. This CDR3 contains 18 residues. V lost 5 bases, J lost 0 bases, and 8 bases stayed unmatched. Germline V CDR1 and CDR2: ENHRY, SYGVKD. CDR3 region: CAISSLAGGKTSYNEQFF. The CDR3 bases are TGTGCCATCAGTAGTCTAGCGGGAGGGAAGACCTCCTACAATGAGCAGTTCTTC.

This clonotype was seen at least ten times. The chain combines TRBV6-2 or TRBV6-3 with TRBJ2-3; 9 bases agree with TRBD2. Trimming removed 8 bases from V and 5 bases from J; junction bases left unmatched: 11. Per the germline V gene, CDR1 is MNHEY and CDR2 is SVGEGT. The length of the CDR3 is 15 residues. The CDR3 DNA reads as TGTGCCAGCCAATCTAGCGGGGCCCTCGGAGATACGCAGTATTTT. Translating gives CASQSSGALGDTQYF.